A selection of T cell receptor beta chains follows, all from one sample in a study of T cells in Graves' hyperthyroidism and ophthalmopathy. MiXCR was run by TCRdb on the multiplex PCR reads, yielding one entry per CDR3 protein. The data show 640,000 or so distinct CDR3 sequences, 12% to 15% seen once. The specimen was blood. These receptors all stem from a woman aged 18-35 years with Graves' ophthalmopathy. The CDR3 runs from the conserved cysteine through the conserved F or W. The D gene is left open where the match is weak. For some rows the clone size is stated as once, few or many, or as a class when expanded; others skip it.

d_call	j_call	clone_size	v_call	cdr3_nt	cdr3_aa
NA	TRBJ2-5	NA	TRBV27	TGTGCCAGCAGTTCCACGAGGGCCTTCAGGGAGACCCAGTACTTC	CASSSTRAFRETQYF
TRBD2	TRBJ2-1	many	TRBV5-1	TGCGCCAGCAGCCCCCTCACCCTAGCGGGAGGGGGGAATGAGCAGTTCTTC	CASSPLTLAGGGNEQFF
NA	TRBJ1-4	few	TRBV12-3/TRBV12-4	TGTGCCAGCAGTTTAATGCGATCAGCCTCAACTAATGAAAAACTGTTTTTT	CASSLMRSASTNEKLFF
TRBD2	TRBJ2-1	once	TRBV10-3	TGTGCCATCAGGGGACTAGCGGGAGTGAATGAGCAGTTCTTC	CAIRGLAGVNEQFF
NA	TRBJ2-1	many	TRBV20-1	TGCAGTGCTAAGAGGGGGGATGAGCAGTTCTTC	CSAKRGDEQFF
NA	TRBJ1-1	many	TRBV18	TGTGCCAGCTCACAACAGGGAGGAAAGACTGAAGCTTTCTTT	CASSQQGGKTEAFF
TRBD1	TRBJ2-7	few	TRBV5-1	TGCGCCAGCAGCTTGGAACAGGGGAAGCAGTACTTC	CASSLEQGKQYF
NA	TRBJ2-4	few	TRBV10-3	TGTGCCATCAGTGAGTTGGAACTGGGGGTCTCGGCCAAAAACATTCAGTACTTC	CAISELELGVSAKNIQYF
TRBD2	TRBJ2-1	many	TRBV28	TGTGCCAGCAGTTCCGTAGCGGGCTACAATGAGCAGTTCTTC	CASSSVAGYNEQFF
TRBD1	TRBJ1-1	NA	TRBV5-5	TGTGCCAGCAGCCCGGGACAGGCTGACGCTTTCTTT	CASSPGQADAFF
NA	TRBJ1-1	few	TRBV19	TGTGCCACCCAATATGGTCCCGTGAACACTGAAGCTTTCTTT	CATQYGPVNTEAFF
TRBD2	TRBJ2-1	many	TRBV7-9	TGTGCCAGCAGCTTCGGGACTAGCGGTTATTACAATGAGCAGTTCTTC	CASSFGTSGYYNEQFF
TRBD1	TRBJ2-6	few	TRBV24-1	TGTGCCACCAGTGATTTTATAAGGGGACAGAAGACCTCTGGGGCCAACGTCCTGACTTTC	CATSDFIRGQKTSGANVLTF